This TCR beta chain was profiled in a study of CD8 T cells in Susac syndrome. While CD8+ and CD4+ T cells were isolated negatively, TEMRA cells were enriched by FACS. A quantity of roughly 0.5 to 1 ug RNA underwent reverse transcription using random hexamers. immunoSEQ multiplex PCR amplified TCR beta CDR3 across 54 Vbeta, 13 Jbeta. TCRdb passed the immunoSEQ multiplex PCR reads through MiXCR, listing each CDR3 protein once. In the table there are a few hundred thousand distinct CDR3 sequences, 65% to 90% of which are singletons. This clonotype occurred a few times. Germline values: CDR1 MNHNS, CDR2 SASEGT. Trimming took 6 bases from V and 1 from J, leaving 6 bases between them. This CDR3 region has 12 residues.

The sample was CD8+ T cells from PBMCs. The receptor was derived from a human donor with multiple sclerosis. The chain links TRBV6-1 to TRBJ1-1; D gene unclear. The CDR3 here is CASRESNTEAFF. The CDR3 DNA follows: TGTGCCAGCAGAGAGTCGAACACTGAAGCTTTCTTT.